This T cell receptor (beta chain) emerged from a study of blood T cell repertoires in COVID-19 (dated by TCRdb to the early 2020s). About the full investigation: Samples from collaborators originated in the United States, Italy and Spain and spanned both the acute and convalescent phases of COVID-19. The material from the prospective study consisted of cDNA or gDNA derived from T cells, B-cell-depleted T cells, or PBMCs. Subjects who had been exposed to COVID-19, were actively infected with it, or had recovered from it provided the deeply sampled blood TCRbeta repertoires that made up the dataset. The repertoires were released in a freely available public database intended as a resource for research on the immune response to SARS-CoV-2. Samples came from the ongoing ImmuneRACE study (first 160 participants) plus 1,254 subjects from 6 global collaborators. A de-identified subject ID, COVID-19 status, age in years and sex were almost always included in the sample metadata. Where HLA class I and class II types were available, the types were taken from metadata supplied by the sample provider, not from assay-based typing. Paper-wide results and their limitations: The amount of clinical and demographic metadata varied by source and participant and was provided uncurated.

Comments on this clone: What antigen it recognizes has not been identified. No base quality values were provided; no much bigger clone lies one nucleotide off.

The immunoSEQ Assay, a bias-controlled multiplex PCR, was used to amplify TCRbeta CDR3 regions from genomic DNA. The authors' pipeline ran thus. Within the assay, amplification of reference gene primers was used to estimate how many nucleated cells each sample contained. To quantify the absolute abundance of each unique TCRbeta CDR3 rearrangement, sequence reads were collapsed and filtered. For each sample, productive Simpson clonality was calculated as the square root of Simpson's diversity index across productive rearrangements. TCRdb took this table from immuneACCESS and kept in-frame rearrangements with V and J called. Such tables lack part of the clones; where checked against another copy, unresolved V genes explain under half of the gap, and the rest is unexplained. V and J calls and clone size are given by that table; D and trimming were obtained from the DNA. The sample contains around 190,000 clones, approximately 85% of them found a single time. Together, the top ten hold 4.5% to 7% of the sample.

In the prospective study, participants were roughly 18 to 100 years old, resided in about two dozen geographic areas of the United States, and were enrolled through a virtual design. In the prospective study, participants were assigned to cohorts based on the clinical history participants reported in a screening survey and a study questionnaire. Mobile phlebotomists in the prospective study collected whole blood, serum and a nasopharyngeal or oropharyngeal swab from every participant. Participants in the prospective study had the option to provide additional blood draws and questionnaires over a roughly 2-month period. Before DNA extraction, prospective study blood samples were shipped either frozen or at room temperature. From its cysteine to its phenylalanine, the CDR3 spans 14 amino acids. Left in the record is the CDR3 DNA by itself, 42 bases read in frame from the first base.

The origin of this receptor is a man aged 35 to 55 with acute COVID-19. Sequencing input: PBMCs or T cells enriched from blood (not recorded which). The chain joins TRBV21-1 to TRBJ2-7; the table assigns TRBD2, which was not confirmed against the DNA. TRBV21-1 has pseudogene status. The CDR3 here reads CASSKPRGGYEQYF. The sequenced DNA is TGTGCCAGCAGCAAACCCCGGGGTGGCTACGAGCAGTACTTC.